The rows below give T cell receptor beta chains drawn from one sample of a study of T cells in Graves' hyperthyroidism and ophthalmopathy. TCRdb independently ran MiXCR on the multiplex PCR reads; one entry per CDR3 protein. The top ten clones hold approximately 3.9% of a sample with around 620,000 distinct CDR3 sequences, roughly 15% of them seen once. Sequencing was carried out using blood. These receptor sequences come from a woman in her twenties or thirties with Graves' hyperthyroidism. Each CDR3 is given with its conserved first and last residue. D genes are given only for firm matches. The size field is filled for only some rows; it gives once, few, many or a size class.

V gene	clone size	J gene	D gene	CDR3 protein	CDR3 DNA
TRBV7-2	many	TRBJ1-1	NA	CASGGRNTEAFF	TGTGCCAGCGGCGGGAGGAACACTGAAGCTTTCTTT
TRBV11-3	many	TRBJ2-3	NA	CASRKLADSTDTQYF	TGTGCCAGCAGGAAACTGGCCGATAGCACAGATACGCAGTATTTT
TRBV28	many	TRBJ1-2	TRBD1	CASSFGGGRGSDGYTF	TGTGCCAGCAGTTTTGGTGGGGGCAGGGGGTCCGATGGCTACACCTTC
TRBV5-1	NA	TRBJ2-1	NA	CASLEGGSTYNEQFF	TGCGCCAGCCTTGAGGGGGGGTCTACCTACAATGAGCAGTTCTTC
TRBV24-1	many	TRBJ2-1	TRBD1	CATSDPGQGASYNEQFF	TGTGCCACCAGTGACCCTGGACAGGGGGCCTCCTACAATGAGCAGTTCTTC
TRBV28	NA	TRBJ1-5	NA	CASSPPWEGGNQPQHF	TGTGCCAGCAGTCCCCCCTGGGAAGGAGGCAATCAGCCCCAGCATTTT
TRBV3-1	few	TRBJ1-2	NA	CASSQTENYGYTF	TGTGCCAGCAGCCAGACGGAGAACTATGGCTACACCTTC
TRBV24-1	few	TRBJ2-1	TRBD2	CATSDPESGSLSNEQFF	TGTGCCACCAGTGATCCAGAAAGCGGGAGCCTATCCAATGAGCAGTTCTTC
TRBV7-3	NA	TRBJ1-2	NA	CASSIIGVGGYTF	TGTGCCAGCAGCATCATTGGGGTGGGTGGCTACACCTTC
TRBV2	NA	TRBJ2-1	NA	CASSDPGRAGFF	TGTGCCAGCAGTGATCCGGGACGGGCTGGGTTCTTC
TRBV9	few	TRBJ1-4	NA	CASSATTLNEKLFF	TGTGCCAGCAGCGCAACAACGCTTAATGAAAAACTGTTTTTT
TRBV30	many	TRBJ2-1	TRBD1	CAWSETGDNEQFF	TGTGCCTGGAGCGAGACAGGGGACAATGAGCAGTTCTTC
TRBV20-1	NA	TRBJ2-1	TRBD2	CSAPIAGGGNEQFF	TGCAGTGCTCCAATAGCGGGAGGAGGAAATGAGCAGTTCTTC
TRBV11-2	many	TRBJ2-1	NA	CASSQTGSSYNEQFF	TGTGCCAGCAGCCAAACAGGGAGCTCCTACAATGAGCAGTTCTTC
TRBV12-5	many	TRBJ1-1	NA	CASGFGGGTEAFF	TGTGCTAGTGGTTTCGGTGGGGGCACTGAAGCTTTCTTT
TRBV4-1	few	TRBJ2-1	NA	CASSQRTFSGQYNEQFF	TGCGCCAGCAGCCAACGGACTTTTAGCGGACAATACAATGAGCAGTTCTTC
TRBV10-3	once	TRBJ2-3	NA	CAISDFIDTQYF	TGTGCCATCAGTGACTTTATAGATACGCAGTATTTT
TRBV11-1	many	TRBJ2-3	NA	CASSLLAPEDTQYF	TGTGCCAGCAGCTTACTAGCTCCAGAGGATACGCAGTATTTT
TRBV4-2	NA	TRBJ1-1	NA	CASSQDGRPDTEAFF	TGTGCCAGCAGCCAGGACGGACGGCCGGACACTGAAGCTTTCTTT
TRBV6-1	NA	TRBJ2-1	TRBD2	CASSAPPGGKGGYNEQFF	TGTGCCAGCAGTGCCCCCCCGGGGGGTAAGGGTGGCTACAATGAGCAGTTCTTC
TRBV7-9	many	TRBJ2-7	TRBD2	CASSSVAGGPGDEQYF	TGTGCCAGCAGCTCGGTAGCGGGAGGGCCAGGAGACGAGCAGTACTTC
TRBV28	NA	TRBJ2-2	NA	CASSLSAPGGGGGELFF	TGTGCCAGCAGTTTATCTGCCCCAGGGGGCGGGGGCGGGGAGCTGTTTTTT
TRBV7-2	many	TRBJ2-7	NA	CASSLAVRYEQYF	TGTGCCAGCAGCTTAGCGGTTCGATACGAGCAGTACTTC
TRBV24-1	many	TRBJ1-1	NA	CATSDQGRFDMNTEAFF	TGTGCCACCAGTGACCAGGGACGGTTTGATATGAACACTGAAGCTTTCTTT
TRBV7-8	NA	TRBJ1-2	NA	CASSLGEEVYGYTF	TGTGCCAGCAGCTTAGGGGAAGAAGTCTATGGCTACACCTTC
TRBV27	many	TRBJ2-7	NA	CASSLGTSYEQYF	TGTGCCAGCAGTTTGGGGACCTCCTACGAGCAGTACTTC
TRBV4-1	NA	TRBJ1-4	TRBD1	CASTYQHSGTGNEKLFF	TGCGCCAGCACTTACCAACACTCCGGGACAGGCAATGAAAAACTGTTTTTT
TRBV6-1	many	TRBJ1-5	NA	CATGSDRANQPQHF	TGTGCCACCGGTTCTGATAGGGCCAATCAGCCCCAGCATTTT
TRBV6-1	many	TRBJ2-1	NA	CASSEGGGLSLGQFF	TGTGCCAGCAGTGAAGGAGGCGGACTCTCCCTGGGGCAGTTCTTC
TRBV12-3/TRBV12-4	few	TRBJ2-1	NA	CASSLAGETRHEQFF	TGTGCCAGCAGTTTAGCGGGAGAGACCCGACATGAGCAGTTCTTC
TRBV24-1	NA	TRBJ2-7	TRBD2	CATRSPGLAGGALYEQYF	TGTGCCACCAGAAGTCCGGGACTAGCGGGAGGGGCGCTCTACGAGCAGTACTTC
TRBV12-3/TRBV12-4	many	TRBJ2-5	NA	CASSTTEETQYF	TGTGCCAGCAGTACGACAGAAGAGACCCAGTACTTC
TRBV27	NA	TRBJ2-7	TRBD2	CASSYGGMTYEQYF	TGTGCCAGCAGTTACGGGGGGATGACCTACGAGCAGTACTTC
TRBV24-1	many	TRBJ2-1	TRBD2	CATSAEGGGSDNEQFF	TGTGCCACCAGTGCGGAAGGTGGCGGGAGCGACAATGAGCAGTTCTTC
TRBV9	NA	TRBJ1-1	NA	CASSASTGGGSEAFF	TGTGCCAGCAGCGCTTCGACAGGCGGGGGAAGTGAAGCTTTCTTT
TRBV14	many	TRBJ2-1	TRBD2	CASSHLPGLAFNEQFF	TGTGCCAGCAGCCATTTGCCGGGACTAGCGTTCAATGAGCAGTTCTTC
TRBV20-1	NA	TRBJ2-7	NA	CSARVNRRYEQYF	TGCAGTGCTAGAGTTAACCGCCGCTACGAGCAGTACTTC
TRBV13	NA	TRBJ1-2	NA	CASSAGGVGYGYTF	TGTGCCAGCAGCGCCGGGGGGGTGGGCTATGGCTACACCTTC
TRBV30	many	TRBJ2-2	NA	CAWSVEMGGTGELFF	TGTGCCTGGAGTGTAGAGATGGGTGGCACCGGGGAGCTGTTTTTT
TRBV29-1	NA	TRBJ1-2	NA	CSVGSRYYYTF	TGCAGCGTTGGATCCCGATATTACTACACCTTC
TRBV20-1	many	TRBJ2-1	TRBD2	CSARTSGRAGDEQFF	TGCAGTGCCAGGACTAGCGGGAGGGCCGGGGATGAGCAGTTCTTC
TRBV5-1	few	TRBJ1-6	NA	CASSFERMSSYNSPLHF	TGCGCCAGCAGCTTTGAGAGGATGAGCTCCTATAATTCACCCCTCCACTTT
TRBV19	many	TRBJ1-2	TRBD1	CASSAPGTESYGYTF	TGTGCCAGTAGTGCGCCGGGGACAGAGTCCTATGGCTACACCTTC
TRBV28	NA	TRBJ1-1	NA	CASSLRGEVNTEAFF	TGTGCCAGCAGTTTAAGGGGGGAGGTGAACACTGAAGCTTTCTTT
TRBV5-1	medium-sized	TRBJ2-7	NA	CASGQGIYEQYF	TGCGCCAGCGGCCAGGGGATCTACGAGCAGTACTTC
TRBV3-1	many	TRBJ2-1	NA	CASSQDRRVFEQFF	TGTGCCAGCAGCCAAGACCGCAGGGTGTTTGAGCAGTTCTTC
TRBV12-3/TRBV12-4	NA	TRBJ1-1	TRBD1	CASSTRPGQGSEAFF	TGTGCCAGCAGTACACGTCCGGGACAGGGCTCTGAAGCTTTCTTT
TRBV6-1	many	TRBJ1-2	TRBD1	CASSWGQGGDGYTF	TGTGCCAGCAGTTGGGGACAGGGTGGAGATGGCTACACCTTC
TRBV5-5	NA	TRBJ1-2	TRBD1	CASSPLPTQAGQGWEVYGYTF	TGTGCCAGCAGCCCGCTTCCCACACAGGCGGGACAGGGGTGGGAAGTCTATGGCTACACCTTC
TRBV27	NA	TRBJ1-1	NA	CASSLSWGLVNTEAFF	TGTGCCAGCAGTTTATCTTGGGGGCTGGTGAACACTGAAGCTTTCTTT
TRBV20-1	few	TRBJ2-7	NA	CSAQGEVFFEQYF	TGCAGTGCCCAGGGGGAGGTCTTCTTCGAGCAGTACTTC
TRBV11-3	NA	TRBJ2-1	TRBD2	CASSLDGRASNEQFF	TGTGCCAGCAGCTTAGACGGGAGGGCCTCTAATGAGCAGTTCTTC
TRBV3-1	few	TRBJ2-1	TRBD2	CASSSGTIYNEQFF	TGTGCCAGCAGTTCCGGGACTATATACAATGAGCAGTTCTTC
TRBV27	NA	TRBJ1-4	NA	CASSNRANEKLFF	TGTGCCAGCAGCAACAGGGCGAATGAAAAACTGTTTTTT
TRBV4-3	NA	TRBJ2-5	TRBD2	CASSQSGLASETQYF	TGCGCCAGCAGTCAGTCGGGACTAGCGTCTGAGACCCAGTACTTC
TRBV30	NA	TRBJ2-6	TRBD2	CAWIGGTFISGANVLTF	TGTGCCTGGATCGGGGGGACTTTCATCTCTGGGGCCAACGTCCTGACTTTC
TRBV28	NA	TRBJ1-2	NA	CATDPPLDKNNYGYTF	TGTGCCACCGACCCCCCCCTCGACAAGAATAACTATGGCTACACCTTC
TRBV12-3/TRBV12-4	many	TRBJ1-2	NA	CAIFRRGANYGYTF	TGTGCCATCTTTCGCCGGGGGGCTAACTATGGCTACACCTTC
TRBV10-3	few	TRBJ2-1	NA	CAIRLARDNEQFF	TGTGCCATCAGGCTAGCGAGAGACAATGAGCAGTTCTTC
TRBV7-9	few	TRBJ2-4	TRBD2	CASSSSGSGTKNIQYF	TGTGCCAGCAGTTCTAGCGGGAGTGGGACCAAAAACATTCAGTACTTC